This section outlines one T cell receptor (beta chain) sequence together with its context. The source of the sample is a study of blood T cell repertoires in COVID-19. Study as a whole: From T cells, B-cell-depleted T cells, or PBMCs came the material, which was cDNA or gDNA.

The CDR3 consists of 13 residues. Germline CDR1 and CDR2: LNHDA and SQIVND (reference sequence). Trimming pared 8 bases from V and 1 base from J, leaving 11 bases between. As originally analysed: Estimates of nucleated cell counts were drawn from the amplification of reference gene primers. The protocol was immunoSEQ multiplex PCR, while the TCRdb copy is restricted to in-frame clones and leaves out a portion. V, J and clone size derive from that table, while D and trimming were established from the DNA sequence. The sample includes fewer than 200,000 clones, about 72% of them seen just once. The V gene is TRBV19, the J gene TRBJ1-2, with D possibly matching TRBD1 (6 bases). The clonotype was recovered from a woman in her forties or fifties who had recovered from COVID-19. Source material: PBMCs or T cells enriched from blood (not recorded which). The CDR3 DNA is TGTGCCAGTCGGCGGACAGATAACTATGGCTACACCTTC. Protein sequence: CASRRTDNYGYTF.